This note documents a single T cell receptor beta chain sequence. The sample belongs to a study of blood T cell repertoires in COVID-19. Study-level information: Italy, Spain and the United States were the sources of the convalescent and acute COVID-19 samples.

Measured with immunoSEQ multiplex PCR; TCRdb has only the in-frame clones, and not every one. The profile shows 210,000 or so clones, around nine tenths of them singletons. Trimming took 8 bases from V and 5 from J; bases not matched to a gene: 5. The germline CDR1 and CDR2 sequences are LGHDT and YNNKEL (reference sequence). The CDR3 has 13 amino acids. The clonotype comes from a woman in her fifties or sixties with acute or convalescent COVID-19. The rearrangement joins TRBV3-1 (or the pseudogene TRBV3-2) to TRBJ1-2, with TRBD1 matching 10 bases. The specimen sequenced was peripheral blood. The CDR3 loop reads CASGDRGAYGYTF. In nucleotides, the CDR3 is TGTGCCAGCGGGGACAGGGGTGCTTATGGCTACACCTTC.